This T cell receptor (beta chain) was recorded in a study of CD8+ T cells in alopecia areata. As concerns this clone: The antigen remains unidentified.

Sequencing relied on a cDNA template that was reverse transcribed from extracted RNA. TCRdb keeps only in-frame clones here, not all; method: immunoSEQ multiplex PCR. The data show some 200,000 clones, approximately 60% seen once. Trimming removed 3 bases at V and 1 base at J, with 13 bases between. This CDR3 has 15 residues. CDR1 MNHNS and CDR2 SASEGT come from the germline V gene. Study-wide findings and caveats: Affected lesional scalp, above all in alopecia totalis/universalis, was more clonal than normal scalp.

Separation by sorting yielded CD4+ and CD8+ T cells from PBMCs. This clonotype was sampled from a human donor in good health. J is TRBJ2-7 and V is TRBV6-1; perhaps TRBD2 as D (5 bases). The specimen was CD8+ T cells sorted from blood. The CDR3 spells CASSETSGGSYEQYF. Here the CDR3 DNA reads TGTGCCAGCAGTGAGACATCCGGAGGATCCTACGAGCAGTACTTC.